Each of the 28 T cell receptor beta chains below was sequenced from the same sample in a study of the immune and genomic landscape of osteosarcoma. Data came from immunoSEQ multiplex PCR; TCRdb stores just in-frame clones and leaves some out. This table has around 2,200 clones, approximately 72% appearing once. Poor-prognosis osteosarcoma patients supplied post-treatment primary, local recurrence and metastasis tumor specimens. Sequencing was carried out using osteosarcoma tumor tissue from the lung. Receptors were obtained from a human donor with osteosarcoma.

The genes are TRBV6-5 and TRBJ1-2; possibly TRBD1 for D (5 bases). V lost 0 bases to trimming and J lost 2 bases, with 7 bases between them. This CDR3 contains 14 residues. The V gene's germline CDR1 is MNHEY and CDR2 SVGAGI. Written as DNA, the CDR3 is TGTGCCAGCAGTTACTCGACAGCGAACTATGGCTACACCTTC. The encoded protein is CASSYSTANYGYTF.

Only a few counts were recorded for this clone. The genes are TRBV11-1 and TRBJ1-6; D call uncertain. CDR1 is SGHAT and CDR2 is FQDESV in the germline V gene (reference sequence). Trimming left V 0 bases short and J 3 bases short, with 12 bases between. The CDR3 contains 17 residues. Here the CDR3 reads CASSLAIGTDYNSPLHF. In nucleotides, the CDR3 is TGTGCCAGCAGCTTAGCTATTGGAACCGACTATAATTCACCCCTCCACTTT.

The chain carries TRBV5-1 and TRBJ1-4; the D is unclear. Germline CDR1 reads SGHRS; CDR2 reads YFSETQ. This CDR3 region has 19 residues. Trimming took off 0 bases at V and 3 bases at J, with 21 bases between the two ends. CDR3 DNA sequence: TGCGCCAGCAGCTTGGGTGATAGGGCAGTTTCAACTCCTAATGAAAAACTGTTTTTT. Protein: CASSLGDRAVSTPNEKLFF. The whole variable domain, remainder taken from reference TRBV5-1 and TRBJ1-4, is KAGVTQTPRYLIKTRGQQVTLSCSPISGHRSVSWYQQTPGQGLQFLFEYFSETQRNKGNFPGRFSGRQFSNSRSEMNVSTLELGDSALYLCASSLGDRAVSTPNEKLFFGSGTQLSVL.

The gene calls are TRBV27 and TRBJ2-7; 7 bases are shared with TRBD1. V lost 5 bases, J lost 1 base, and 8 bases stayed unmatched. Germline loops: CDR1 MNHEY, CDR2 SMNVEV (reference sequence). The CDR3 runs 15 residues. The CDR3 here is CASSPAWTGSYEQYF. CDR3 bases: TGTGCCAGCAGTCCCGCCTGGACAGGTTCCTACGAGCAGTACTTC.

This clone appeared a single time. This chain connects TRBV6-4 to TRBJ2-3, with 13 bases lining up with TRBD2. V trimming: 3 bases; J trimming: 4 bases; junction bases outside the gene matches: 4. Germline V lookup: CDR1 MRHNA, CDR2 SNTAGT. The length of the CDR3 is 16 residues. The CDR3 spells CASSELAGGPSDTQYF. The CDR3 nucleotides read TGTGCCAGCAGTGAACTAGCGGGGGGGCCGTCAGATACGCAGTATTTT.

J is TRBJ1-2 and V is TRBV6-9; D is ambiguous. Trimming removed 6 bases at V and 2 bases at J, with 13 bases between. The CDR3 has 14 residues. Germline V gene lookup returns CDR1 MNHGY and CDR2 SVAAGI. Here the CDR3 reads CASRLGVGNYGYTF. CDR3 sequence (DNA): TGTGCCAGCAGGCTCGGGGTCGGGAACTATGGCTACACCTTC.

The chain carries TRBV19 and TRBJ2-3; TRBD1 might be the D (5 bases). V lost 5 bases and J lost 4, with 10 bases in between. The V gene's germline CDR1 is LNHDA and CDR2 SQIVND (reference sequence). CDR3 size: 13 residues. The CDR3 protein is CASSQGLADTQYF. CDR3 nucleotide sequence: TGTGCCAGTAGTCAGGGTCTGGCAGATACGCAGTATTTT.

This chain connects TRBV4-2 to TRBJ1-5, with no clear D. The germline V gene encodes CDR1 LGHNA and CDR2 YNFKEQ. Trimming took off 2 bases at V and 2 bases at J, with 16 bases between the two ends. The CDR3 runs to 17 residues. For the CDR3, the DNA is TGTGCCAGCAGCCAACCCACTCGTCAAGGTGGCAATCAGCCCCAGCATTTT. As protein: CASSQPTRQGGNQPQHF.

The chain combines TRBV7-9 with TRBJ2-1, with 12 nucleotides matching TRBD2. CDR1 is SEHNR, CDR2 FQNEAQ, per germline (reference sequence). Trimming removed 5 bases from V and 7 bases from J; junction bases left unmatched: 12. CDR3 length: 17 residues. The CDR3: CASSPGRLAGDRNEQFF. CDR3 in DNA: TGTGCCAGCAGCCCGGGGAGACTAGCGGGGGATAGGAATGAGCAGTTCTTC.

CDR3 in DNA: TGTGCCAGCAGCTTCGCGGGGGAAGAGACCCAGTACTTC. Amino acid sequence: CASSFAGEETQYF. The chain is built from TRBV7-9 and TRBJ2-5; TRBD2 aligns across 7 bases. Trimming cost V 3 bases and J 3 bases; bases outside gene matches: 1. CDR1 and CDR2 (germline): SEHNR, FQNEAQ (reference sequence). This CDR3 spans 13 amino acids.

CDR3 sequence: CASSIAGGAYFYEQYF. In nucleotides, the CDR3 is TGTGCCAGTAGTATAGCCGGGGGAGCCTACTTCTACGAGCAGTACTTC. The chain carries TRBV19 and TRBJ2-7, with D perhaps matching TRBD2 (6 bases). Germline-derived CDR1 and CDR2 are LNHDA and SQIVND (reference sequence). This CDR3 contains 16 residues. Trimming shortened V by 1 base and J by 3 bases, and 16 bases separated the two germline ends.

This sequence joins TRBV4-1 and TRBJ2-1; 10 bases map to TRBD1. Germline V gene data show CDR1 as MGHRA and CDR2 as YSYEKL. V lost 5 bases, J lost 5 bases, and 9 bases stayed unmatched. CDR3 length equals 16 residues. The CDR3 spells CASSDKGQGRNNEQFF. The CDR3 bases are TGCGCCAGCAGCGACAAGGGACAGGGGAGGAACAATGAGCAGTTCTTC.

The V call is TRBV9, the J call TRBJ2-1; tentative D call: TRBD1 (6 bases). This CDR3 has 13 amino acids. Germline V gene data show CDR1 as SGDLS and CDR2 as YYNGEE. Trimming shortened V by 3 bases and J by 7 bases, and 11 bases separated the two germline ends. CDR3 in amino acids: CASSAFTGNEQFF. The CDR3 nucleotides read TGTGCCAGCAGCGCCTTCACAGGGAATGAGCAGTTCTTC.

This clone was seen only a few times. V and J are TRBV27 and TRBJ2-5, with unresolved D. This CDR3 contains 14 residues. V was shortened by 6 bases and J by 5 bases, with 16 bases between the two germline ends. The germline CDR1 and CDR2 sequences are MNHEY and SMNVEV (reference sequence). In DNA form, the CDR3 reads TGTGCCAGCAGCCTTCTTGGGGTAGGGGAGACCCAGTACTTC. This sequence encodes CASSLLGVGETQYF.

The chain links TRBV21-1 to TRBJ2-1; the D call in the table, TRBD1, was not verified against the DNA. TRBV21-1 is recorded as a pseudogene. The CDR3 has 16 residues. CDR3 loop: CASSKCRQGFMYEQFF. Written as DNA, the CDR3 is TGTGCCAGCAGCAAATGTCGACAGGGGTTTATGTATGAGCAGTTCTTC.

The V and J genes are TRBV4-1 and TRBJ1-1; 7 bases map to TRBD1. The germline gives CDR1 MGHRA, CDR2 YSYEKL. The CDR3 runs to 14 residues. After removal of 0 bases from V and 9 bases from J, the junction contained 7 bases not matched to a gene. CDR3 residues: CASSQDPETGKAFF. In DNA, the CDR3 is TGCGCCAGCAGCCAAGATCCAGAGACAGGGAAAGCTTTCTTT.

The chain has TRBV9 and TRBJ1-4; 7 nucleotides match TRBD1. V shed 3 bases and J 5 bases; nucleotides not matched to a gene: 7. This CDR3 is built from 15 residues. Germline assignment: CDR1 SGDLS and CDR2 YYNGEE. The CDR3 DNA is TGTGCCAGCAGCGGGGGGGACAGTGGAAATGAAAAACTGTTTTTT. Protein sequence: CASSGGDSGNEKLFF.

The chain uses TRBV30 and TRBJ1-5, with a tentative D call TRBD1 (6 bases). This CDR3 contains 15 residues. In germline, CDR1 is GTSNPN, CDR2 SVGIG (reference sequence). V lost 3 bases, J lost 5 bases, and 17 bases lay in between. CDR3 in amino acids: CAWSASPGGDQPQHF. Here the CDR3 DNA reads TGTGCCTGGAGCGCAAGCCCCGGGGGCGATCAGCCCCAGCATTTT. The full variable domain, in which reference TRBV30 and TRBJ1-5 provide the parts outside the CDR3, is SQTIHQWPATLVQPVGSPLSLECTVEGTSNPNLYWYRQAAGRGLQLLFYSVGIGQISSEVPQNLSASRPQDRQFILSSKKLLLSDSGFYLCAWSASPGGDQPQHFGDGTRLSIL.

Only a few counts were recorded for this clone. The chain is built from TRBV5-1 and TRBJ1-4; 11 bases match TRBD1. After removal of 2 bases from V and 11 bases from J, the junction contained 5 bases not matched to a gene. Germline lookup yields CDR1 SGHRS and CDR2 YFSETQ. This CDR3 comprises 14 residues. The CDR3 DNA reads as TGCGCCAGCAGCTTCGGACAGGGGGCAGGGAAACTGTTTTTT. It is translated as CASSFGQGAGKLFF.

The chain employs TRBV5-6 and TRBJ2-7; D is unclear. The germline gives CDR1 SGHDT, CDR2 YYEEEE. V was cut by 1 base and J by 4 bases, with 18 bases left in between. The CDR3 length is 16 residues. CDR3 bases: TGTGCCAGCAGCTTGAAAGCCGGCACCCTCACGTACGAGCAGTACTTC. Its protein is CASSLKAGTLTYEQYF.

The chain joins TRBV5-1 to TRBJ2-7; 9 positions agree with TRBD1. V dropped 6 bases and J dropped 3; count of bases not matched to a gene: 7. Germline CDR1 SGHRS, CDR2 YFSETQ. The length of the CDR3 is 14 residues. The CDR3 nucleotides are TGCGCCAGCACTGCCACAGGGGGCATCTACGAGCAGTACTTC. Protein product: CASTATGGIYEQYF.

The genes are TRBV27 and TRBJ1-2, with D possibly TRBD1 on 5 matching bases. The CDR3 contains 13 residues. V lost 8 bases and J lost 0, with 10 bases in between. From germline, CDR1 is MNHEY and CDR2 SMNVEV (reference sequence). The DNA of the CDR3 is TGTGCCAGCGGGTTAGGGGCTAACTATGGCTACACCTTC. Protein product: CASGLGANYGYTF.

V gene TRBV4-1 combines with J gene TRBJ2-5, with D hard to call. The length of the CDR3 is 13 residues. Germline assignment: CDR1 MGHRA and CDR2 YSYEKL. Trimming left V 3 bases short and J 5 bases short, with 10 bases between. CDR3 region: CASSHPGAETQYF. For the CDR3, the DNA is TGCGCCAGCAGCCACCCTGGAGCGGAGACCCAGTACTTC.

DNA of the CDR3: TGTGCCAGCTCACCAAGCGTAGGACAGGGGAAAAGCTACACCTTC. Translation: CASSPSVGQGKSYTF. This chain joins TRBV18 and TRBJ1-2; the match to TRBD1 covers 9 bases. The CDR3 extends over 15 amino acids. Losses at the gene ends were 2 bases for V and 9 bases for J; bases not matched to a gene: 10. Germline CDR1 KGHSH, CDR2 LQKENI.

V and J are TRBV5-1 and TRBJ2-7; 7 bases are a match to TRBD1. V lost 3 bases and J lost 3; bases outside the gene matches: 3. This CDR3 contains 13 residues. Germline values: CDR1 SGHRS, CDR2 YFSETQ. The CDR3 nucleotides read TGCGCCAGCAGCTCCCGGACAGGCTACGAGCAGTACTTC. Its translation: CASSSRTGYEQYF.

This chain uses TRBV9 with TRBJ2-1; 7 nucleotides match TRBD1. V was pared by 4 bases and J by 10 bases, with 20 bases of the junction left unmatched. The germline V gene has CDR1 SGDLS and CDR2 YYNGEE. This CDR3 is 17 amino acids long. For the CDR3, the DNA is TGTGCCAGCAGCCCCTCCGCCCCGGGACAGATGAGGGTGGAGCAGTTCTTC. Encoded protein: CASSPSAPGQMRVEQFF.

The gene calls are TRBV6-5 and TRBJ1-1; possible D gene TRBD1, 5 bases. Trimming removed 0 bases at V and 4 bases at J, with 9 bases between. CDR1 is MNHEY and CDR2 is SVGAGI in the germline V gene. The CDR3 contains 14 residues. The CDR3 protein is CASSYSRDGTEAFF. The DNA of the CDR3 is TGTGCCAGCAGTTACTCAAGGGACGGCACTGAAGCTTTCTTT.

This chain connects TRBV6-5 to TRBJ1-5; possible D gene TRBD1, 6 bases. Between the trimmed V and J ends, which lost 2 bases and 5 bases, there was a span of 10 bases. Per the germline V gene, CDR1 is MNHEY and CDR2 is SVGAGI. This CDR3 has 14 residues. The CDR3 DNA sequence: TGTGCCAGCAGTTACACCACAGGGTATCAGCCCCAGCATTTT. Translation: CASSYTTGYQPQHF.